A selection of T cell receptor beta chains follows, all from one sample in a study of CD8+ T cells in alopecia areata. The method was immunoSEQ multiplex PCR; TCRdb's version includes in-frame clones alone and lacks a portion of them. In the table there are under 200,000 clones, under 70% of which are singletons. This sample comprised CD4+ T cells sorted from blood, obtained at week 4, from a patient treated with tofacitinib. Receptors were obtained from a human donor with alopecia areata. Both conserved end residues are part of each CDR3. Fields, in order: clone size, D gene, J gene, V gene, CDR3 DNA, CDR3 protein. D genes are given only for firm matches. Not all rows give a size; the values are once, few, many and, for expanded clones, a class.

clone_size: -
d_call: -
j_call: TRBJ2-5
v_call: TRBV29-1
cdr3_nt: TGCAGCGTTGAAGATGTGGCGGCCCAAGAGACCCAGTACTTC
cdr3_aa: CSVEDVAAQETQYF

clone_size: -
d_call: -
j_call: TRBJ2-3
v_call: TRBV4-3
cdr3_nt: TGCGCCAGCAGCCAAGATAGCGGCACAGATACGCAGTATTTT
cdr3_aa: CASSQDSGTDTQYF

clone_size: medium-sized
d_call: TRBD2
j_call: TRBJ2-5
v_call: TRBV4-2
cdr3_nt: TGTGCCAGCAGCCACCCGGCTAGCGGGTCAGAGACCCAGTACTTC
cdr3_aa: CASSHPASGSETQYF

clone_size: -
d_call: TRBD1
j_call: TRBJ1-4
v_call: TRBV4-2
cdr3_nt: TGTGCCAGCAGCCAGGCCGGGACAGGCGATGAAAAACTGTTTTTT
cdr3_aa: CASSQAGTGDEKLFF

clone_size: -
d_call: -
j_call: TRBJ1-5
v_call: TRBV25-1
cdr3_nt: TGTGCCAGCAGTGTAGGGTTGAATCAGCCCCAGCATTTT
cdr3_aa: CASSVGLNQPQHF

clone_size: few
d_call: TRBD1
j_call: TRBJ1-1
v_call: TRBV5-6
cdr3_nt: TGTGCCAGCAGCTTGTTTGGGGGACAGGGGAACACTGAAGCTTTCTTT
cdr3_aa: CASSLFGGQGNTEAFF

clone_size: -
d_call: -
j_call: TRBJ2-5
v_call: TRBV11-2
cdr3_nt: TGTGCCAGCAGCTTGTACAGGATCGAGACCCAGTACTTC
cdr3_aa: CASSLYRIETQYF

clone_size: -
d_call: -
j_call: TRBJ2-5
v_call: TRBV2
cdr3_nt: TGTGCCAGCAGTGGTCGGGCGCAAGAGACCCAGTACTTC
cdr3_aa: CASSGRAQETQYF

clone_size: -
d_call: -
j_call: TRBJ2-3
v_call: TRBV30
cdr3_nt: TGTGCCTGGAGTTCGGACATTCGAGATACGCAGTATTTT
cdr3_aa: CAWSSDIRDTQYF

clone_size: -
d_call: -
j_call: TRBJ1-2
v_call: TRBV4-2
cdr3_nt: TGTGCCAGCAGCCAGGGACAAAACTATGGCTACACCTTC
cdr3_aa: CASSQGQNYGYTF

clone_size: -
d_call: -
j_call: TRBJ1-3
v_call: TRBV7-2
cdr3_nt: TGTGCCAGCAGCTTGGGTTCTGGAAACACCATATATTTT
cdr3_aa: CASSLGSGNTIYF

clone_size: once
d_call: TRBD2
j_call: TRBJ2-5
v_call: TRBV4-1
cdr3_nt: TGCGCCAGCAGCCGACTAGCGGGGCAACAAGAGACCCAGTACTTC
cdr3_aa: CASSRLAGQQETQYF

clone_size: -
d_call: TRBD1
j_call: TRBJ1-6
v_call: TRBV7-9
cdr3_nt: TGTGCCAGCAGCCGGACAGGGGCAAATTCACCCCTCCACTTT
cdr3_aa: CASSRTGANSPLHF

clone_size: -
d_call: -
j_call: TRBJ2-5
v_call: TRBV7-9
cdr3_nt: TGTGCCAGCAGTCGAAACAAGGGGATGAGTGAGACCCAGTACTTC
cdr3_aa: CASSRNKGMSETQYF

clone_size: -
d_call: -
j_call: TRBJ1-6
v_call: TRBV30
cdr3_nt: TGTGCCTGGACCCTATCTGGGGTCGATAATTCACCCCTCCACTTT
cdr3_aa: CAWTLSGVDNSPLHF

clone_size: -
d_call: -
j_call: TRBJ2-1
v_call: TRBV11-2
cdr3_nt: TGTGCCAGCAGCTTAGGGCTGTTCGACAATGAGCAGTTCTTC
cdr3_aa: CASSLGLFDNEQFF

clone_size: few
d_call: TRBD1
j_call: TRBJ1-2
v_call: TRBV7-9
cdr3_nt: TGTGCCAGCAGCGACAGGGGGCGCGGCTACACCTTC
cdr3_aa: CASSDRGRGYTF

clone_size: few
d_call: -
j_call: TRBJ2-3
v_call: TRBV29-1
cdr3_nt: TGCAGCGTTGAAGACTGGGGCGCAGATACGCAGTATTTT
cdr3_aa: CSVEDWGADTQYF

clone_size: -
d_call: TRBD1
j_call: TRBJ1-1
v_call: TRBV6-1
cdr3_nt: TGTGCCAGCAGTTCTCAGGGGGGGACTGAAGCTTTCTTT
cdr3_aa: CASSSQGGTEAFF

clone_size: -
d_call: -
j_call: TRBJ1-6
v_call: TRBV30
cdr3_nt: TGTGCCTGGAGTGTAGTGAATTCACCCCTCCACTTT
cdr3_aa: CAWSVVNSPLHF

clone_size: few
d_call: -
j_call: TRBJ1-3
v_call: TRBV30
cdr3_nt: TGTGCCCATGCCCTTTGGAACGGGGGAGGAAACACCATATATTTT
cdr3_aa: CAHALWNGGGNTIYF

clone_size: -
d_call: -
j_call: TRBJ2-7
v_call: TRBV27
cdr3_nt: TGTGCCAGCAGTTTTTTCGGCGGTGCTACGAAGCAGTACTTC
cdr3_aa: CASSFFGGATKQYF

clone_size: -
d_call: -
j_call: TRBJ1-6
v_call: TRBV27
cdr3_nt: TGTGCCAGCAGGATAACGAGTCATTCACCCCTCCACTTT
cdr3_aa: CASRITSHSPLHF

clone_size: -
d_call: -
j_call: TRBJ1-1
v_call: TRBV30
cdr3_nt: TGTGCCTGGAGGGGGGATAGGATCTCTGAAGCTTTCTTT
cdr3_aa: CAWRGDRISEAFF

clone_size: few
d_call: -
j_call: TRBJ2-2
v_call: TRBV30
cdr3_nt: TGTGCCTGGAGTGTTGGGGGTCCAAACACCGGGGAGCTGTTTTTT
cdr3_aa: CAWSVGGPNTGELFF

clone_size: -
d_call: TRBD1
j_call: TRBJ2-1
v_call: TRBV4-1
cdr3_nt: TGCGCCAGCAGCCAAGAATTGGGGACAGGGAGATTCAATGAGCAGTTCTTC
cdr3_aa: CASSQELGTGRFNEQFF

clone_size: -
d_call: TRBD1
j_call: TRBJ2-2
v_call: TRBV5-1
cdr3_nt: TGCGCCAGCAGCTTGGTGGCAGGGGGGAACACCGGGGAGCTGTTTTTT
cdr3_aa: CASSLVAGGNTGELFF

clone_size: -
d_call: -
j_call: TRBJ1-2
v_call: TRBV30
cdr3_nt: TGTGCCTGGGGACCTGGGGGCGTGGCTGGCTACACCTTC
cdr3_aa: CAWGPGGVAGYTF

clone_size: -
d_call: -
j_call: TRBJ1-1
v_call: TRBV7-8
cdr3_nt: TGTGCCAGCAGCTTAAAAGACAGGAACACTGAAGCTTTCTTT
cdr3_aa: CASSLKDRNTEAFF

clone_size: few
d_call: -
j_call: TRBJ2-5
v_call: TRBV18
cdr3_nt: TGTGCCAGCTCACCACTGGAGGGTTTAGAGACCCAGTACTTC
cdr3_aa: CASSPLEGLETQYF

clone_size: -
d_call: -
j_call: TRBJ2-5
v_call: TRBV29-1
cdr3_nt: TGCAGCGTTGACCCAATGACAGCGGTCGATAGGGAGACCCAGTACTTC
cdr3_aa: CSVDPMTAVDRETQYF

clone_size: -
d_call: -
j_call: TRBJ2-7
v_call: TRBV29-1
cdr3_nt: TGCAGCGTTGCCGGGGCGGGTGAGCAGTACTTC
cdr3_aa: CSVAGAGEQYF

clone_size: -
d_call: TRBD1
j_call: TRBJ2-6
v_call: TRBV18
cdr3_nt: TGTGCCAGCTCACCAAGGACAGGGGGCTCCTCTGGGGCCAACGTCCTGACTTTC
cdr3_aa: CASSPRTGGSSGANVLTF

clone_size: -
d_call: TRBD2
j_call: TRBJ2-5
v_call: TRBV5-1
cdr3_nt: TGCGCCAGCAGCTCGGGACTAGCGGGGACGGAGACCCAGTACTTC
cdr3_aa: CASSSGLAGTETQYF

clone_size: -
d_call: -
j_call: TRBJ1-1
v_call: TRBV29-1
cdr3_nt: TGCAGCGTTGAAGGCGGACTCTTTGAAGCTTTCTTT
cdr3_aa: CSVEGGLFEAFF

clone_size: -
d_call: -
j_call: TRBJ2-5
v_call: TRBV23-1
cdr3_nt: TGCGCCAGCAGTCAAGGACGTGGCGAGGCCCAGTACTTC
cdr3_aa: CASSQGRGEAQYF

clone_size: -
d_call: -
j_call: TRBJ2-5
v_call: TRBV4-3
cdr3_nt: TGCGCCAGCAGTCCCCGGGGGCTCGGAGAGACCCAGTACTTC
cdr3_aa: CASSPRGLGETQYF

clone_size: -
d_call: -
j_call: TRBJ1-6
v_call: TRBV30
cdr3_nt: TGTGCCTGGAAGGGCCGGAACCATAATTCACCCCTCCACTTT
cdr3_aa: CAWKGRNHNSPLHF